A selection of T cell receptor beta chains follows, all from one sample in a study of blood T cell repertoires in COVID-19. Clones were sequenced by immunoSEQ multiplex PCR, and TCRdb holds only the in-frame ones, with some missing. Of 55,000 to 80,000 clones listed, around 89% were seen once; the top ten hold 2.5% to 3%. The sample was peripheral blood. These receptors all stem from a man in his fifties or sixties with acute or convalescent COVID-19. CDR3s include the opening cysteine and the closing phenylalanine or tryptophan. The D gene is left open where the match is weak. Size tells how often a clone was seen (once, few, many) or the class of an expanded clone, and some rows leave it out.

NA	TRBD1	TRBV28	TRBJ1-5	CASSSTGGNQPQHF	TGTGCCAGCAGTAGTACAGGGGGCAATCAGCCCCAGCATTTT
NA	TRBD1	TRBV2	TRBJ1-5	CASNEGAGAQPQHF	TGTGCCAGCAACGAGGGGGCAGGGGCTCAGCCCCAGCATTTT
NA	NA	TRBV28	TRBJ1-5	CASSSPPRGPQHF	TGTGCCAGCAGTTCACCCCCTAGAGGGCCCCAGCATTTT
NA	NA	TRBV28	TRBJ1-2	CASGREYGYTF	TGTGCCAGCGGGCGAGAGTATGGCTACACCTTC
few	NA	TRBV7-2	TRBJ1-5	CASSLAGQAQPQHF	TGTGCCAGCAGCTTAGCCGGACAAGCTCAGCCCCAGCATTTT
NA	TRBD1	TRBV7-2	TRBJ1-5	CASSFHRGRSNQPQHF	TGTGCCAGCAGCTTCCACAGGGGGAGAAGCAATCAGCCCCAGCATTTT
NA	NA	TRBV7-9	TRBJ1-5	CASSLEVGGGNQPQHF	TGTGCCAGCAGCTTAGAGGTAGGGGGAGGCAATCAGCCCCAGCATTTT
few	NA	TRBV7-9	TRBJ1-1	CASSLAGRGTEAFF	TGTGCCAGCAGCTTAGCCGGGCGGGGTACCGAAGCTTTCTTT
NA	TRBD1	TRBV24-1	TRBJ2-3	CATQDRGSDTQYF	TGTGCCACTCAGGACAGGGGGTCAGATACGCAGTATTTT
NA	TRBD2	TRBV11-3	TRBJ2-5	CASSHTLGVAGTETQYF	TGTGCCAGCAGCCATACCCTCGGGGTAGCGGGAACAGAGACCCAGTACTTC
NA	NA	TRBV5-6	TRBJ2-5	CASSLMSSWRLETQYF	TGTGCCAGCAGCTTAATGAGTAGCTGGAGGTTAGAGACCCAGTACTTC
NA	NA	TRBV29-1	TRBJ1-1	CSVEILQIGEAFF	TGCAGCGTTGAAATCCTACAGATTGGTGAAGCTTTCTTT
NA	NA	TRBV7-3	TRBJ2-3	CASSLSLGTSTDTQYF	TGTGCCAGCAGCCTCTCCCTCGGGACTTCCACAGATACGCAGTATTTT
once	NA	TRBV7-2	TRBJ2-4	CASRTGGLAKNIQYF	TGTGCCAGCAGAACTGGTGGACTAGCCAAAAACATTCAGTACTTC
NA	NA	TRBV2	TRBJ2-7	CASSISPDRAGYEQYF	TGTGCCAGCAGTATTTCTCCGGACCGGGCGGGCTACGAGCAGTACTTC
NA	TRBD1	TRBV6-4	TRBJ2-1	CASSTGTANNEQFF	TGTGCCAGCAGTACCGGGACAGCCAACAATGAGCAGTTCTTC
NA	NA	TRBV7-8	TRBJ1-4	CASSFRFGSSEKLFF	TGTGCCAGCAGCTTCAGGTTTGGCTCGAGTGAAAAACTGTTTTTT
NA	TRBD1	TRBV28	TRBJ1-5	CASSSSGQSHQPQHF	TGTGCCAGCAGTTCGTCGGGACAGTCCCATCAGCCCCAGCATTTT
NA	TRBD1	TRBV5-5	TRBJ1-4	CASSHSGGINEKLFF	TGTGCCAGCAGCCACTCAGGGGGAATTAATGAAAAACTGTTTTTT
NA	NA	TRBV30	TRBJ2-5	CAWSGQDQETQYF	TGTGCCTGGAGTGGACAAGACCAAGAGACCCAGTACTTC